These 7 T cell receptor beta chains came from one sample sequenced in a study of T-cell memory formation after mild COVID-19. TCRdb redid the calling of the 5' RACE reads with MiXCR, one entry per CDR3 protein. The sample includes tens of thousands of distinct CDR3 sequences, over 15% seen only once; the top ten take about 31%. Sequencing used PBMCs or a T cell subset sorted from them (not recorded which). The receptors were gathered from an adult woman who had mild COVID-19 (a few samples of this study predate the infection). Cell type and time point are not known.

The chain couples TRBV9 to TRBJ2-1; 8 bases match TRBD2. After removal of 0 bases from V and 4 bases from J, the junction contained 12 bases not matched to a gene. From germline, CDR1 is SGDLS and CDR2 YYNGEE. The CDR3 length is 18 residues. In DNA form, the CDR3 reads TGTGCCAGCAGCGTAGGGGCTAGCGGACTAGCAGTATACAATGAGCAGTTCTTC. Protein: CASSVGASGLAVYNEQFF.

This clonotype has only a few counts. The rearrangement uses TRBV4-1 and TRBJ2-1; the D gene is possibly TRBD2 (6 bases). Deletions cut 5 bases from V and 6 bases from J, with 11 bases between. CDR1 is MGHRA, CDR2 YSYEKL, per germline. This CDR3 has 13 residues. CDR3 amino acids: CASSYWRGNEQFF. The CDR3 nucleotides are TGCGCCAGCAGCTACTGGCGGGGCAATGAGCAGTTCTTC.

The chain has TRBV19 and TRBJ2-1; 13 bases line up with TRBD2. The CDR3 is 15 residues long. Per the germline V gene, CDR1 is LNHDA and CDR2 is SQIVND (reference sequence). J gave up 6 bases and V 5 bases, and 4 bases lay outside the gene matches. CDR3 nucleotides: TGTGCCAGTAGTCCGACTAGCGGGAGGTTCAATGAGCAGTTCTTC. It translates to CASSPTSGRFNEQFF.

In nucleotides, the CDR3 is TGTGCCAGCAGCCCAGGACTAGTTCCCTACGAGCAGTACTTC. It yields the protein CASSPGLVPYEQYF. The genes are TRBV7-9 and TRBJ2-7; the match to TRBD2 covers 7 bases. The V gene's germline CDR1 is SEHNR and CDR2 FQNEAQ (reference sequence). Unmatched junction bases numbered 6, after V lost 5 bases and J lost 2 bases. The CDR3 extends over 14 amino acids. Full variable domain (rest looked up from reference TRBV7-9 and TRBJ2-7): DTGVSQNPRHKITKRGQNVTFRCDPISEHNRLYWYRQTLGQGPEFLTYFQNEAQLEKSRLLSDRFSAERPKGSFSTLEIQRTEQGDSAMYLCASSPGLVPYEQYFGPGTRLTVT.

The chain couples TRBV13 to TRBJ2-7, with 7 bases lining up with TRBD2. V dropped 4 bases and J dropped 2; count of bases not matched to a gene: 5. This CDR3 is 14 amino acids long. CDR1 is PRHDT, CDR2 FYEKMQ, per germline (reference sequence). DNA for the CDR3: TGTGCCAGCAGCTCTGGGGGGGTCACCTACGAGCAGTACTTC. This encodes CASSSGGVTYEQYF.

The V and J genes are TRBV7-9 and TRBJ1-1, with D perhaps TRBD1 (5 bases). Germline V gene sequence: CDR1 SEHNR, CDR2 FQNEAQ (reference sequence). With 3 bases removed from V and 11 bases from J, the gap between germline ends came to 16 bases. This CDR3 has 13 residues. The CDR3 reads CASSLGTVTGAFF. Here the CDR3 DNA reads TGTGCCAGCAGCTTGGGGACGGTAACCGGGGCTTTCTTT.

The CDR3 DNA reads as TGTGCCAGCAATAAACTAGCGGGAGGCCGCGAGACCCAGTACTTC. Its translation is CASNKLAGGRETQYF. The gene calls are TRBV2 and TRBJ2-5, with TRBD2 identical over 12 bases. The CDR3 length is 15 residues. V lost 7 bases to trimming and J lost 5 bases; unmatched junction nucleotides: 8. Germline values: CDR1 SNHLY, CDR2 FYNNEI.